This T cell receptor beta chain originates from a study of lymphopenia after photon versus proton radiotherapy. Study observations and caveats: Larger post-nadir TCR diversity loss correlated inversely with survival in deceased patients. Proton therapy kept repertoires fairly stable, unlike photons, which gained effector/memory cells.

Libraries were prepared by immunoSEQ multiplex PCR; TCRdb keeps only in-frame clonotypes and omits some of them. Of some 38,000 clones in the sample, 92% are singletons; the top ten hold roughly 15%. With respect to this clone: Its cognate antigen is unknown.

This specimen was peripheral blood, taken from a patient treated with photon-based radiotherapy. The TCR sequence derives from a man between 60 and 75 years old with cholangiocarcinoma.

CDR3 loop: CASSRLAEVGVQETQYF. The CDR3 bases are TGTGCCAGCAGTAGACTAGCGGAAGTGGGGGTCCAAGAGACCCAGTACTTC. The chain combines TRBV28 with TRBJ2-5; 9 positions match TRBD2. The germline gives CDR1 MDHEN, CDR2 SYDVKM. V was pared by 5 bases and J by 1 base, with 11 bases of the junction left unmatched. This CDR3 contains 17 residues.